Listed below are T cell receptor beta chains from one sample, sequenced in a study of T cell responses to AZD1222 COVID-19 vaccine. Assay: immunoSEQ multiplex PCR; the TCRdb copy retains only in-frame clones and omits some. The profile shows about 120,000 clones, approximately 94% of them singletons. Source: peripheral blood, taken 28 days after the second AZD1222 dose. The receptor set was obtained from an adult who received the AZD1222 COVID-19 vaccine. CDR3s include the opening cysteine and the closing phenylalanine or tryptophan. The D gene is left open where the match is weak. Size values are once, few and many counts, or a class for expanded clones, and some rows have none.

DNA,CDR3,J,size,D,V,length
TGTGCCAGCAGCTTGGCGGGAACACACTATGGCTACACCTTC,CASSLAGTHYGYTF,TRBJ1-2,-,-,TRBV5-6,14
TGCGCCAGCAGCTCAGGGGGCGTATCCTACAATGAGCAGTTCTTC,CASSSGGVSYNEQFF,TRBJ2-1,-,TRBD1,TRBV5-1,15
TGTGCCATCAGTGTAAGGGACAATAAAGAAGCTTTCTTT,CAISVRDNKEAFF,TRBJ1-1,-,-,TRBV10-3,13
TGCGCCAGCAGCCAAGATCTGACCGCGGTTAACATTCAGTACTTC,CASSQDLTAVNIQYF,TRBJ2-4,-,-,TRBV4-1,15
TGTGCCAGCAGTGACTTCCCTAGCGGAGGCACAGATACGCAGTATTTT,CASSDFPSGGTDTQYF,TRBJ2-3,-,TRBD2,TRBV6-4,16
TGTGCCAGCAGCCCCGGACCAACCTACGAGCAGTACTTC,CASSPGPTYEQYF,TRBJ2-7,-,-,TRBV13,13
TGTGCCAGCAGCCAAACAGGGGTCAATGAGCAGTTCTTC,CASSQTGVNEQFF,TRBJ2-1,-,TRBD1,TRBV3-1/TRBV3-2,13
TGTGCCAGCAGTTCAACAGGGATAGGGCCCTATGGCTACACCTTC,CASSSTGIGPYGYTF,TRBJ1-2,-,-,TRBV27,15
TGTGCCAGCAGTTACTCCATATGGGGGGGAGCCGGGGAGCTGTTTTTT,CASSYSIWGGAGELFF,TRBJ2-2,once,TRBD2,TRBV6-5,16
TGTGCCATCGGGGGCAGAAACACAGATACGCAGTATTTT,CAIGGRNTDTQYF,TRBJ2-3,-,-,TRBV10-3,13